A single sample gave rise to the 17 T cell receptor beta chains below, sequenced in a study of graft-versus-host responses after intestinal transplantation. Profiled with immunoSEQ multiplex PCR; TCRdb holds only in-frame clones, not every one. The sample lists around 100,000 clones, around 90% occurring once. These receptors have no known antigen. The sample was unstimulated CD4+ T cells sorted from spleen or lymph node cells, taken before transplant. The receptors derive from a human donor who was the organ donor for an intestinal transplant.

The genes are TRBV9 and TRBJ2-1; TRBD2 might be the D (6 bases). Trimming removed 4 bases at V and 5 bases at J, with 19 bases between. The CDR3 runs 16 residues. From germline, CDR1 is SGDLS and CDR2 YYNGEE. The CDR3 bases are TGTGCCAGCAGCTCCCAGGGAGGTGGGGTTAACAATGAGCAGTTCTTC. Encoded protein: CASSSQGGGVNNEQFF.

Written as DNA, the CDR3 is TGTGCCAGCAGCATCTCCGGGGGCTATGGCTACACCTTC. This translates into CASSISGGYGYTF. The rearrangement uses TRBV7-2 and TRBJ1-2; D is possibly TRBD1 (5 bases). This CDR3 region has 13 residues. V lost 5 bases, J lost 4 bases, and 11 bases lay in between. Germline CDR1 and CDR2: SGHTA and FQGNSA. The complete variable domain, with remaining parts taken from reference TRBV7-2 and TRBJ1-2, reads GAGVSQSPSNKVTEKGKDVELRCDPISGHTALYWYRQSLGQGLEFLIYFQGNSAPDKSGLPSDRFSAERTGGSVSTLTIQRTQQEDSAVYLCASSISGGYGYTFGSGTRLTVV.

A word on this clone: The junction differs from germline at one of its ends, possibly a read error. Other DNA sequences in the same sample also yield this CDR3. This chain links TRBV2 with TRBJ2-3, with 9 positions matching TRBD2. The germline gives CDR1 SNHLY, CDR2 FYNNEI. CDR3 length: 14 amino acids. CDR3 sequence: CASSELAGTDTQYF. The DNA of the CDR3 is TGTGCCAGCAGTGAACTAGCGGGAACAGACACGCAGTATTTT.

Worth noting for this clone: Mismatch with germline at one junction end may stem from a read error. The genes are TRBV5-6 and TRBJ2-4, with D maybe TRBD2 (5 bases). Germline V CDR1 and CDR2: SGHDT, YYEEEE. This CDR3 contains 15 residues. The CDR3 sequence is CASSLGGGAKNIQYF. In nucleotides, the CDR3 is TGTGCCAGCAGTTTGGGCGGAGGAGCCAAAAACATTCAGTACTTC.

The V call is TRBV7-2, the J call TRBJ2-3; perhaps TRBD2 as D (6 bases). There are 15 residues in the CDR3. Germline CDR1 reads SGHTA; CDR2 reads FQGNSA. V lost 5 bases, J lost 1 base, and 13 bases lay in between. The CDR3 sequence: CASSPRLGGTDTQYF. As DNA, the CDR3 is TGTGCCAGCAGCCCGAGACTAGGGGGCACAGATACGCAGTATTTT.

V usage is TRBV7-9 and J usage is TRBJ2-7; TRBD2 might be the D (5 bases). The CDR3 runs 16 residues. Between the trimmed V and J ends, which lost 2 bases and 2 bases, there was a span of 16 bases. Germline CDR1 is SEHNR and CDR2 is FQNEAQ (reference sequence). CDR3 sequence (DNA): TGTGCCAGCAGCTTAATTTCGGGAAGGATTCCCTACGAGCAGTACTTC. As protein: CASSLISGRIPYEQYF. Supplemented by reference TRBV7-9 and TRBJ2-7, the full variable domain reads DTGVSQNPRHKITKRGQNVTFRCDPISEHNRLYWYRQTLGQGPEFLTYFQNEAQLEKSRLLSDRFSAERPKGSFSTLEIQRTEQGDSAMYLCASSLISGRIPYEQYFGPGTRLTVT.

V and J are TRBV14 and TRBJ1-2; D ambiguous. The CDR3 totals 12 residues. Trimming left V 3 bases short and J 8 bases short, with 10 bases between. CDR1 and CDR2 from the germline V gene are SGHDN and FVKESK. The CDR3 sequence: CASSHRSSGYTF. CDR3 coding DNA: TGTGCCAGCAGCCACCGAAGTTCAGGCTACACCTTC. Full variable domain (outside the CDR3, taken from reference TRBV14 and TRBJ1-2): EAGVTQFPSHSVIEKGQTVTLRCDPISGHDNLYWYRRVMGKEIKFLLHFVKESKQDESGMPNNRFLAERTGGTYSTLKVQPAELEDSGVYFCASSHRSSGYTFGSGTRLTVV.

Comments on this clone: Other DNA sequences from this sample encode an identical CDR3 as well. The chain has TRBV6-6 and TRBJ1-3, with unresolved D. V lost 6 bases to trimming and J lost 3 bases, with 15 bases between them. CDR3 length: 15 amino acids. CDR1 MNHNY and CDR2 SVGAGI come from the germline V gene (reference sequence). The CDR3, as DNA: TGTGCCAGCAGAACGGGAGACTTGGTTGGAAACACCATATATTTT. Encoded protein: CASRTGDLVGNTIYF.

Here the CDR3 reads CASLGLMNTEAFF. The CDR3 bases are TGTGCCAGCCTGGGACTGATGAACACTGAAGCTTTCTTT. The rearrangement joins TRBV6-5 to TRBJ1-1, with a possible D match to TRBD1 (5 bases). In germline, CDR1 is MNHEY, CDR2 SVGAGI. Deletions cut 8 bases from V and 0 bases from J, with 10 bases between. CDR3 length: 13 residues.

V and J are TRBV6-5 and TRBJ2-1; D may be TRBD2 (5 bases). Deletions cut 11 bases from V and 2 bases from J, with 10 bases between. Germline V CDR1 and CDR2: MNHEY, SVGAGI. This CDR3 region has 12 residues. The DNA of the CDR3 is TGTGCCTCCCGGGAAGCCTACAATGAGCAGTTCTTC. Its translation: CASREAYNEQFF.

The V and J genes are TRBV5-1 and TRBJ1-2, with D maybe TRBD1 (6 bases). V dropped 2 bases and J dropped 3 bases, with 11 bases sitting between them. Germline CDR1 reads SGHRS; CDR2 reads YFSETQ. The CDR3 contains 14 residues. The CDR3 region is CASSLGTPYYGYTF. The CDR3, as DNA: TGCGCCAGCAGCTTAGGGACACCCTACTATGGCTACACCTTC.

The chain employs TRBV2 and TRBJ2-7, with 13 bases that match TRBD2. Looked up from germline, CDR1 is SNHLY and CDR2 is FYNNEI. The CDR3 runs to 17 residues. J gave up 2 bases and V 4 bases, and 8 bases lay outside the gene matches. CDR3 in DNA: TGTGCCAGCAGTGGAGGGACTAGCGGGGAACAAGCCTACGAGCAGTACTTC. This translates into CASSGGTSGEQAYEQYF.

For the CDR3, the DNA is TGTGCCAGCAGTTCCTCCAGGGGGCTTAGAGAGACCCAGTACTTC. It specifies CASSSSRGLRETQYF. The rearrangement links TRBV6-6 to TRBJ2-5, with 8 nucleotides matching TRBD1. CDR3 length: 15 residues. Germline CDR1 is MNHNY and CDR2 is SVGAGI (reference sequence). The junction had 8 bases not matched to a gene; V was cut back by 4 bases and J by 4 bases.

The gene calls are TRBV7-3 and TRBJ2-2; 12 positions match TRBD2. Trimming took 3 bases from V and 4 from J; bases not matched to a gene: 0. Germline values: CDR1 SGHTA, CDR2 FQGTGA. The CDR3 has 15 residues. CDR3 DNA: TGTGCCAGCAGCTTGACTAGCGGGAGCACCGGGGAGCTGTTTTTT. Translated: CASSLTSGSTGELFF.

The gene calls are TRBV4-3 and TRBJ1-4, with D possibly being TRBD1 (6 bases). V shed 3 bases and J shed 4 bases, with 9 bases lying between them. Germline V lookup: CDR1 LGHNA, CDR2 YSLEER. The length of the CDR3 is 14 residues. The CDR3 region is CASSHRGGNEKLFF. CDR3 nucleotides: TGCGCCAGCAGCCACAGGGGAGGTAATGAAAAACTGTTTTTT.

The chain joins TRBV5-4 to TRBJ1-4, with D possibly matching TRBD1 (5 bases). V lost 2 bases to trimming and J lost 4 bases, with 9 bases between them. Germline V gene data show CDR1 as SGHNT and CDR2 as YYREEE (reference sequence). This CDR3 is built from 14 residues. The CDR3 bases are TGTGCCAGCAGCTTCGGAGGGGTTAATGAAAAACTGTTTTTT. Translation gives CASSFGGVNEKLFF.

V gene TRBV4-3 combines with J gene TRBJ2-5; D possibly corresponds to TRBD2 (6 bases). Trimming took 0 bases from V and 4 from J, leaving 18 bases between them. The CDR3 runs 17 residues. Germline values: CDR1 LGHNA, CDR2 YSLEER. CDR3 DNA sequence: TGCGCCAGCAGCCAAGAAAGTTGGGGAGGTTCGTTAGAGACCCAGTACTTC. As protein: CASSQESWGGSLETQYF.